This T cell receptor (beta chain) was captured by sequencing in a study of response to subunit inactivated influenza vaccine. This CDR3 is built from 14 residues. V was pared by 5 bases and J by 2 bases, with 1 base of the junction left unmatched. Via MiXCR, TCRdb re-called the RT-PCR reads, giving one row per CDR3 protein. The table has about 570,000 distinct CDR3 sequences, approximately 10% seen once. These data were also filed under a second study, of T cells expressing NK-cell markers. That paper states: Researchers built TCR beta cDNA using 5'RACE template switching with UMIs. Sequencing of TCR beta repertoires drew on sorted CD3+CD56+NKG2C+, CD3+CD56+NKG2C- and CD3+CD56-NKG2C+ T cells.

This sequence was found in a man between 45 and 60 years old who received an inactivated influenza vaccine. J is TRBJ2-3 and V is TRBV12-3 or TRBV12-4; 10 nucleotides line up with TRBD2. The input for sequencing was PBMCs from blood, taken on the day of vaccination. The CDR3 coding sequence is TGTGCCAGCAGTAGCGGGGGGGCCACAGATACGCAGTATTTT. It is translated as CASSSGGATDTQYF.